This TCR beta chain came from a study of blood T cell repertoires in COVID-19. Whole-study context: The United States, Italy and Spain were the sources of the acute and convalescent COVID-19 samples. T cells, B-cell-depleted T cells, or PBMCs provided the cDNA or gDNA that served as material.

Per the study methods: Estimates of nucleated cell counts were drawn from the amplification of reference gene primers. Clones were read by immunoSEQ multiplex PCR, and TCRdb kept only the in-frame ones, dropping some. D and trimming were read from the DNA, whereas the V and J calls and clone size are those reported in that table. The profile covers about 440,000 clones, with more than 85% appearing a single time and around 4.5% taken by the ten largest. This clone was picked up a small number of times. The sequenced sample was peripheral blood. The sequence came from a woman under 40 with acute or convalescent COVID-19.

The CDR3 DNA follows: TGTGCCACGTGGGGGCCCCAAGAGACCCAGTACTTC. This translates into CATWGPQETQYF. The V gene is TRBV10-3, the J gene TRBJ2-5, with D possibly matching TRBD1 (6 bases). CDR1 is ENHRY, CDR2 SYGVKD, per germline. Trimming took 10 bases from V and 1 from J, leaving 10 bases between them. CDR3 length equals 12 residues.